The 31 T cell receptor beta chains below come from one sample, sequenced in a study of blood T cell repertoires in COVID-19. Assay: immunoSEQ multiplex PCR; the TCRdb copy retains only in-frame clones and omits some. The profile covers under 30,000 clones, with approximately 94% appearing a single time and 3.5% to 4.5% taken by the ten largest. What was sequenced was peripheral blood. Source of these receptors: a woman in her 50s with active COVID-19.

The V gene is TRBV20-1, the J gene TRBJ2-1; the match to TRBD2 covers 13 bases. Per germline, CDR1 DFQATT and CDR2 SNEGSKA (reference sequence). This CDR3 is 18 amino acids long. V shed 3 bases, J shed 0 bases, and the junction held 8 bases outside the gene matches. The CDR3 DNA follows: TGCAGTGCTAGTGGGACTAGCGGGATCAGCATCTCCTACAATGAGCAGTTCTTC. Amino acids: CSASGTSGISISYNEQFF.

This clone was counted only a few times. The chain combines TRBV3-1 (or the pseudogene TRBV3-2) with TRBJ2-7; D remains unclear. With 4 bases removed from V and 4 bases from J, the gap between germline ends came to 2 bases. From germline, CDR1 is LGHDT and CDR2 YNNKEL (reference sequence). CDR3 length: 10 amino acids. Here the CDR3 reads CASSPYEQYF. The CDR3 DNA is TGTGCCAGCAGCCCATACGAGCAGTACTTC.

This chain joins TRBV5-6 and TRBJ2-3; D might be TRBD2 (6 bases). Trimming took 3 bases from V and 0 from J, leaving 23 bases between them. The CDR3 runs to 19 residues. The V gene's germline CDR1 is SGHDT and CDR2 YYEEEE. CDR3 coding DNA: TGTGCCAGCAGCTCCTCTCGTTGGATGATTAGCGGTAGCACAGATACGCAGTATTTT. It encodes CASSSSRWMISGSTDTQYF.

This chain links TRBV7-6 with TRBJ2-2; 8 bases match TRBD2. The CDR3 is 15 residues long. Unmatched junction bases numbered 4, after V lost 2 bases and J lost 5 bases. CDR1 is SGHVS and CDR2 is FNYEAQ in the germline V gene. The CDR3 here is CASSLLSGGTGELFF. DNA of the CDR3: TGTGCCAGCAGCTTACTCAGCGGGGGAACCGGGGAGCTGTTTTTT.

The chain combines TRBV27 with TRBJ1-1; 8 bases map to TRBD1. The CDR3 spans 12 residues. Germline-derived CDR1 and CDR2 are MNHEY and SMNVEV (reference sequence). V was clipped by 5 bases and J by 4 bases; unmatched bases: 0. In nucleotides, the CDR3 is TGTGCCAGCAGTACAGGGGGCACTGAAGCTTTCTTT. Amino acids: CASSTGGTEAFF.

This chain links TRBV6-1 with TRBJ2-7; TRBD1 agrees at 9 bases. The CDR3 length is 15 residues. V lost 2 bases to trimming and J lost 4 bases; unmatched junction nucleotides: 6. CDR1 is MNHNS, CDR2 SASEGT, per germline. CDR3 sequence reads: CASSEIGQGMYEQYV. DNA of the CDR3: TGTGCCAGCAGTGAAATAGGACAGGGGATGTACGAGCAGTACGTC.

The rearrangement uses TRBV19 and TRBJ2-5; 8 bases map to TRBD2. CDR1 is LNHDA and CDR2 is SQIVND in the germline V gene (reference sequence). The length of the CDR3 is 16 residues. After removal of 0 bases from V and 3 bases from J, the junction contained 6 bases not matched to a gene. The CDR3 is CASSIDRTSREETQYF. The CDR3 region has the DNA TGTGCCAGTAGTATAGACCGGACTAGCCGTGAAGAGACCCAGTACTTC. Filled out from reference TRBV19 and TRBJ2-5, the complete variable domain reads DGGITQSPKYLFRKEGQNVTLSCEQNLNHDAMYWYRQDPGQGLRLIYYSQIVNDFQKGDIAEGYSVSREKKESFPLTVTSAQKNPTAFYLCASSIDRTSREETQYFGPGTRLLVL.

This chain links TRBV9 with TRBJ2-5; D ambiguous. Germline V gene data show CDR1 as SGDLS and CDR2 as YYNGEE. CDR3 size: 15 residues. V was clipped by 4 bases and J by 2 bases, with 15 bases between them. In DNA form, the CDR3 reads TGTGCCAGCAGCCCAGCGCAGTACCCTCAAGAGACCCAGTACTTC. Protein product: CASSPAQYPQETQYF.

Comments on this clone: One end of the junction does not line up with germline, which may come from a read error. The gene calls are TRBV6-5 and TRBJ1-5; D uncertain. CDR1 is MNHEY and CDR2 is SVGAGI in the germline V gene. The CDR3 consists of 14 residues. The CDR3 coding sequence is TGTGCCAGTAGTTGGGGAGATAGCAATCAGCCCCAGCATTTT. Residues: CASSWGDSNQPQHF.

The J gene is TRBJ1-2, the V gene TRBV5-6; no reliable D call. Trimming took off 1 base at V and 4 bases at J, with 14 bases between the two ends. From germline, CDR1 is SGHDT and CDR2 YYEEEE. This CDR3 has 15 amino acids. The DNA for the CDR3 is TGTGCCAGCAGCTTGAGCCCCCATTCCCCCTATGGCTACACCTTC. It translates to CASSLSPHSPYGYTF.

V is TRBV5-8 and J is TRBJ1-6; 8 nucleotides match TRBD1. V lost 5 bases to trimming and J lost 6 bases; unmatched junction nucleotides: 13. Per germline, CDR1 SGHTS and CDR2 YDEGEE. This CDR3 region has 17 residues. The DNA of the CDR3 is TGTGCCAGCAGGGAGGCGGCAGGGGGCCTCCTTAATTCACCCCTCCACTTT. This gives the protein CASREAAGGLLNSPLHF.

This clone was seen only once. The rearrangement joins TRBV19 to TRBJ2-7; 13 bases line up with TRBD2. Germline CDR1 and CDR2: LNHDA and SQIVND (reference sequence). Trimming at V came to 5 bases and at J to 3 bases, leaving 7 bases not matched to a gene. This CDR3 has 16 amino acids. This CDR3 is CASSSPGTSGIYEQYF. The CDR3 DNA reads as TGTGCCAGTAGTTCCCCCGGGACTAGCGGGATCTACGAGCAGTACTTC.

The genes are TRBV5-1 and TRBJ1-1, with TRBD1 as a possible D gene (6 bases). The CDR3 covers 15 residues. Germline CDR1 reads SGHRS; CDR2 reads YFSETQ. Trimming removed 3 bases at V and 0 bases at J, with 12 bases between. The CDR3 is CASSSQGNLNTEAFF. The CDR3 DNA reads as TGCGCCAGCAGCTCACAGGGTAACCTGAACACTGAAGCTTTCTTT.

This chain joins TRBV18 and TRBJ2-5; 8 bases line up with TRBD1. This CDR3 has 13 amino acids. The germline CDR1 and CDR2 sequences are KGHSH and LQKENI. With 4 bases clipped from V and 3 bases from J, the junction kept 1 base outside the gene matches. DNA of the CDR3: TGTGCCAGCTCACGACAGGGGAAAGAGACCCAGTACTTC. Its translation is CASSRQGKETQYF.

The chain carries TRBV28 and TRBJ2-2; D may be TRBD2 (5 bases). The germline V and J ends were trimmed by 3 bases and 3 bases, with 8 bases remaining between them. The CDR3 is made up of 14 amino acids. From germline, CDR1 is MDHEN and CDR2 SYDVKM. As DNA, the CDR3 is TGTGCCAGCAGTTTTAAGCGGTACACCGGGGAGCTGTTTTTT. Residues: CASSFKRYTGELFF.

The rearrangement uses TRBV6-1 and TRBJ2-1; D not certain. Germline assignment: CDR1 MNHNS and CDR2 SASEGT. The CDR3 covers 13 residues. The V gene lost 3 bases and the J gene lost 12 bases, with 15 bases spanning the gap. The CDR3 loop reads CASSDLIRSGQFF. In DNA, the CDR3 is TGTGCCAGCAGTGACCTTATTAGATCTGGGCAGTTCTTC.

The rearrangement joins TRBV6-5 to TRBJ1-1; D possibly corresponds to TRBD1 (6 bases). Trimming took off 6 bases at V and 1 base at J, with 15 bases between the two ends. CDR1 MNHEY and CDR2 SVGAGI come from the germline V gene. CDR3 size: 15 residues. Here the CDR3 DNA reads TGTGCCAGCAGGGGACTACAGGGCGGGAACACTGAAGCTTTCTTT. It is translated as CASRGLQGGNTEAFF.

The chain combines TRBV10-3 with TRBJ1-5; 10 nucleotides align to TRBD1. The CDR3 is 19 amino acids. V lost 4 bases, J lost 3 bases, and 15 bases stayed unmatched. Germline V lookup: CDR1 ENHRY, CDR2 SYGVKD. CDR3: CAISASLTGTGDTNQPQHF. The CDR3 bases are TGTGCCATCAGTGCTTCGCTCACCGGGACAGGGGATACCAATCAGCCCCAGCATTTT.

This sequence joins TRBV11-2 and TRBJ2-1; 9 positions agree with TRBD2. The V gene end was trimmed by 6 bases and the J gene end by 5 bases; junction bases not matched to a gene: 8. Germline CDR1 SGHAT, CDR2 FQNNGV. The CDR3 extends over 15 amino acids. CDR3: CASRSLAGIHNEQFF. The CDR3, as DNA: TGTGCCAGCAGGTCCCTAGCGGGGATCCACAATGAGCAGTTCTTC.

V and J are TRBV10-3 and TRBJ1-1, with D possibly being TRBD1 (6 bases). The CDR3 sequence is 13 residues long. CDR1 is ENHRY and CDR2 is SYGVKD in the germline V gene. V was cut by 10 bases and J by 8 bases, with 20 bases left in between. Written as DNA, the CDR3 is TGTGCCACCGACGTTGGCGAGGGGACAGAAGCTTTCTTT. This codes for CATDVGEGTEAFF.

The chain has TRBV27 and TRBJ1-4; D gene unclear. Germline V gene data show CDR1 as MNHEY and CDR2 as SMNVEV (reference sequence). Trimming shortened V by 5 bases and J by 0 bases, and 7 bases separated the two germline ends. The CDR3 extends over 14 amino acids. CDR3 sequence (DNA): TGTGCCAGCAGTCGAGGGCCAACTAATGAAAAACTGTTTTTT. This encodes CASSRGPTNEKLFF.

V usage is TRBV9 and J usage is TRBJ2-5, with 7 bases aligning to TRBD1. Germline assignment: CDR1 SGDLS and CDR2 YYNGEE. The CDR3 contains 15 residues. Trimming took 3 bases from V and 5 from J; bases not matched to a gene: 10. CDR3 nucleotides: TGTGCCAGCAGCGAGGGACAGCCTGCAGGGGAGACCCAGTACTTC. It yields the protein CASSEGQPAGETQYF.

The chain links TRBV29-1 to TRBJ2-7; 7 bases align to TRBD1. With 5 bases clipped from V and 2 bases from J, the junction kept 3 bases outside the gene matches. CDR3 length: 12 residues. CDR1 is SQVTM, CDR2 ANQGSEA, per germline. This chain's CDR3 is CSVRDSTYEQYF. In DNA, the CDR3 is TGCAGCGTTCGGGACAGTACCTACGAGCAGTACTTC.

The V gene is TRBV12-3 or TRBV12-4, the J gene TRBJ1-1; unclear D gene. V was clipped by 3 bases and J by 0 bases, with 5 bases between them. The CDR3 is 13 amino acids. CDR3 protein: CASSLQVNTEAFF. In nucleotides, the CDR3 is TGTGCCAGCAGTTTGCAGGTGAACACTGAAGCTTTCTTT.

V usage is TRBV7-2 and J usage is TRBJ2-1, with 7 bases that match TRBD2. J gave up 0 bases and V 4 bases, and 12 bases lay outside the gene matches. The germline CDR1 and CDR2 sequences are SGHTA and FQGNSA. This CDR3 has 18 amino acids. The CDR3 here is CASSSFSGASSSYNEQFF. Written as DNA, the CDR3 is TGTGCCAGCAGCTCCTTCAGCGGGGCTTCCAGCTCCTACAATGAGCAGTTCTTC.

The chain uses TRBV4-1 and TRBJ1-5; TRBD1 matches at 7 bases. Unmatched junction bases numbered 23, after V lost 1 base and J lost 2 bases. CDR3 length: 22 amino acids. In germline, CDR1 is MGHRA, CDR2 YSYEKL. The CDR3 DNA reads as TGCGCCAGCAGCCAAGTGGGCCTGAGGGGGCCCGTGGGTCTCGGTGGCAATCAGCCCCAGCATTTT. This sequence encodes CASSQVGLRGPVGLGGNQPQHF.

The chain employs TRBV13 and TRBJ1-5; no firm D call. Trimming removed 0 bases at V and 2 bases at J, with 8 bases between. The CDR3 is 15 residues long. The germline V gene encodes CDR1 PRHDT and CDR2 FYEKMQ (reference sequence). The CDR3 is CASSLGGTRNQPQHF. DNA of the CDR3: TGTGCCAGCAGCTTAGGGGGCACCCGCAATCAGCCCCAGCATTTT.

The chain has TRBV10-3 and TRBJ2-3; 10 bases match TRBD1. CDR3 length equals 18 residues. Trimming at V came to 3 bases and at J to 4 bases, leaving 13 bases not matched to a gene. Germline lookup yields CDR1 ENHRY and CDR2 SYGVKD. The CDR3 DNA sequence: TGTGCCATCAGTGACTCTCTGCCGGGACAGGGGTTCGCAGATACGCAGTATTTT. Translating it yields CAISDSLPGQGFADTQYF.

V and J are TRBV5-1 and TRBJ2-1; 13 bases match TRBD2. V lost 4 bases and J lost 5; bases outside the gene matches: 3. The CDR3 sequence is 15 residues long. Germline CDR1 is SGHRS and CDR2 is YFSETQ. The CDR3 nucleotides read TGCGCCAGCAGCCCGGGACTAGCGGGGCACAATGAGCAGTTCTTC. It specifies CASSPGLAGHNEQFF.

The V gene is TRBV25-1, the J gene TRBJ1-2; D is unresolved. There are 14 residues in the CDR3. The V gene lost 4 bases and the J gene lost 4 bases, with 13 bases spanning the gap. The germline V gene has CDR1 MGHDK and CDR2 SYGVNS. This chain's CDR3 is CASSGLDSPYGYTF. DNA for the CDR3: TGTGCCAGCAGTGGGTTAGACTCTCCCTATGGCTACACCTTC.

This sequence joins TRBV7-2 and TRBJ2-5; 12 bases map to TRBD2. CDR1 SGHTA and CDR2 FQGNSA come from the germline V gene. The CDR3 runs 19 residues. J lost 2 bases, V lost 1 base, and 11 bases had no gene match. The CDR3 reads CASSLGPMTSGRGQETQYF. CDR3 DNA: TGTGCCAGCAGCTTAGGGCCCATGACTAGCGGGAGAGGGCAAGAGACCCAGTACTTC.